What follows are 3 T cell receptor beta chains derived from one specimen sequenced in a study of blood T cell repertoires in COVID-19. Clones were sequenced by immunoSEQ multiplex PCR, and TCRdb holds only the in-frame ones, with some missing. There are 200,000 to 300,000 clones in the sample; 80% to 90% occur only once, and less than 5% lies in the top ten. Source material: peripheral blood. The receptors here all came from a man aged 60-69 years with acute or convalescent COVID-19.

The rearrangement uses TRBV29-1 and TRBJ1-3, with D possibly being TRBD1 (5 bases). Trimming took off 7 bases at V and 3 bases at J, with 7 bases between the two ends. Germline V gives CDR1 SQVTM, CDR2 ANQGSEA. This CDR3 comprises 11 residues. CDR3 sequence: CSAGGGNTIYF. Here the CDR3 DNA reads TGCAGCGCCGGGGGTGGAAACACCATATATTTT.

This clone was seen a single time. The gene calls are TRBV2 and TRBJ2-7; 8 bases fit TRBD1. Germline CDR1 and CDR2: SNHLY and FYNNEI. The junction had 5 bases not matched to a gene; V was cut back by 4 bases and J by 3 bases. The CDR3 covers 14 residues. The CDR3 sequence is CASSVGQGSYEQYF. CDR3 bases: TGTGCCAGCAGTGTAGGACAGGGCAGCTACGAGCAGTACTTC. Based on the CDR3 plus reference TRBV2 and TRBJ2-7, the full variable domain is EPEVTQTPSHQVTQMGQEVILRCVPISNHLYFYWYRQILGQKVEFLVSFYNNEISEKSEIFDDQFSVERPDGSNFTLKIRSTKLEDSAMYFCASSVGQGSYEQYFGPGTRLTVT.

The chain combines TRBV7-2 with TRBJ1-3; TRBD1 agrees at 7 bases. The V segment lost 1 base and the J segment 4 bases; nucleotides outside the gene matches: 7. Germline V lookup: CDR1 SGHTA, CDR2 FQGNSA. The CDR3 extends over 16 amino acids. CDR3 loop: CASSLGLTGSGNTIYF. The CDR3 DNA follows: TGTGCCAGCAGCTTAGGCCTGACAGGGTCCGGAAACACCATATATTTT. Full variable domain (missing parts from reference TRBV7-2 and TRBJ1-3): GAGVSQSPSNKVTEKGKDVELRCDPISGHTALYWYRQSLGQGLEFLIYFQGNSAPDKSGLPSDRFSAERTGGSVSTLTIQRTQQEDSAVYLCASSLGLTGSGNTIYFGEGSWLTVV.